Presented here are 22 T cell receptor beta chains from one specimen sequenced in a study of T cell changes during pregnancy in multiple sclerosis. The method was immunoSEQ multiplex PCR; TCRdb's version includes in-frame clones alone and lacks a portion of them. Of 58,000 or so clones listed, approximately 89% are singletons. The sequencing here drew on peripheral blood, taken after pregnancy. These receptors were collected from a female donor with multiple sclerosis, enrolled in a pregnancy study.

V gene TRBV7-3 combines with J gene TRBJ2-2, with no clear D. This CDR3 has 14 amino acids. Germline V gene lookup returns CDR1 SGHTA and CDR2 FQGTGA. Trimming stripped 5 bases from V and 4 bases from J, with 11 bases between. Written as DNA, the CDR3 is TGTGCCAGCAGCCTACTGGGCGCCACCGGGGAGCTGTTTTTT. It yields the protein CASSLLGATGELFF.

The V call is TRBV7-2, the J call TRBJ2-6, with 7 bases identical to TRBD1. The trim removed 5 bases at V and 3 bases at J, leaving 10 bases unmatched. This CDR3 has 17 amino acids. The germline gives CDR1 SGHTA, CDR2 FQGNSA. CDR3 residues: CASSLRQGMYGANVLTF. The CDR3 nucleotides read TGTGCCAGCAGCCTCCGACAGGGAATGTATGGGGCCAACGTCCTGACTTTC.

The rearrangement uses TRBV9 and TRBJ2-1; tentatively, D is TRBD2 (5 bases). The germline gives CDR1 SGDLS, CDR2 YYNGEE. Trimming took 2 bases from V and 0 from J, leaving 9 bases between them. CDR3 size: 15 residues. The CDR3 here is CASSVSGSSYNEQFF. CDR3 nucleotide sequence: TGTGCCAGCAGCGTGAGCGGTAGCTCCTACAATGAGCAGTTCTTC.

V gene TRBV27 combines with J gene TRBJ2-7; D might be TRBD1 (5 bases). The V end was cut by 5 bases, the J end by 2 bases, with 22 bases between. This CDR3 contains 17 residues. Germline assignment: CDR1 MNHEY and CDR2 SMNVEV (reference sequence). The CDR3 nucleotides are TGTGCCAGCAGTCTATTCCAGGGTCGAACCTCCCCCTACGAGCAGTACTTC. Protein product: CASSLFQGRTSPYEQYF.

This clone was picked up a small number of times. This chain joins TRBV6-5 and TRBJ2-1; 8 positions agree with TRBD1. CDR3 length: 14 amino acids. Trimming removed 5 bases from V and 15 bases from J; junction bases left unmatched: 15. CDR1 MNHEY and CDR2 SVGAGI come from the germline V gene. As DNA, the CDR3 is TGTGCCAGCAGTCAGGCGGACAGGGCGCCTATACCGTTCTTC. It encodes CASSQADRAPIPFF.

This clone was detected only once. V and J are TRBV6-1 and TRBJ1-1, with 7 bases lining up with TRBD1. V shed 6 bases, J shed 5 bases, and the junction held 3 bases outside the gene matches. Per the germline V gene, CDR1 is MNHNS and CDR2 is SASEGT. CDR3 length equals 12 residues. CDR3 sequence: CASRRGQTEAFF. The CDR3 nucleotides are TGTGCCAGCAGGAGGGGGCAGACTGAAGCTTTCTTT.

CDR3 in DNA: TGTGCCAGCAGCTTACTGGGGACAGGGGCTGCAGGCGGCTACACCTTC. As protein: CASSLLGTGAAGGYTF. The chain combines TRBV7-8 with TRBJ1-2; 10 bases agree with TRBD1. The CDR3 loop spans 16 amino acids. Germline V gene sequence: CDR1 SGHVS, CDR2 FQNEAQ. Unmatched junction bases numbered 11, after V lost 2 bases and J lost 8 bases. The full variable domain, with the rest looked up from reference TRBV7-8 and TRBJ1-2, is GAGVSQSPRYKVAKRGQDVALRCDPISGHVSLFWYQQALGQGPEFLTYFQNEAQLDKSGLPSDRFFAERPEGSVSTLKIQRTQQEDSAVYLCASSLLGTGAAGGYTFGSGTRLTVV.

V usage is TRBV5-1 and J usage is TRBJ1-2, with 7 nucleotides matching TRBD1. The CDR3 sequence is 14 residues long. V shed 0 bases, J shed 8 bases, and the junction held 7 bases outside the gene matches. Germline assignment: CDR1 SGHRS and CDR2 YFSETQ. The CDR3 DNA is TGCGCCAGCAGCTTGGAACAGGGGAGTATAGGCTACACCTTC. It codes for CASSLEQGSIGYTF.

The V call is TRBV19, the J call TRBJ1-1; D perhaps matches TRBD1 (5 bases). The CDR3 runs 14 residues. V lost 0 bases, J lost 7 bases, and 12 bases lay in between. Germline values: CDR1 LNHDA, CDR2 SQIVND (reference sequence). CDR3 in amino acids: CASSIDGSGLEAFF. Here the CDR3 DNA reads TGTGCCAGTAGTATAGATGGGTCGGGACTTGAAGCTTTCTTT. Filled out from reference TRBV19 and TRBJ1-1, the complete variable domain reads DGGITQSPKYLFRKEGQNVTLSCEQNLNHDAMYWYRQDPGQGLRLIYYSQIVNDFQKGDIAEGYSVSREKKESFPLTVTSAQKNPTAFYLCASSIDGSGLEAFFGQGTRLTVV.

The chain joins TRBV12-5 to TRBJ1-1, with D possibly TRBD1 on 6 matching bases. Germline values: CDR1 LGHNT, CDR2 FRNRAP. The CDR3 extends over 17 amino acids. Between the trimmed V and J ends, which lost 0 bases and 1 base, there was a span of 15 bases. CDR3 bases: TGTGCTAGTGGTTTGGTACTCCGGGCAGGGGAGAACACTGAAGCTTTCTTT. This translates into CASGLVLRAGENTEAFF.

This clone was detected a few times. The rearrangement uses TRBV14 and TRBJ1-1; TRBD1 agrees at 10 bases. V was pared by 4 bases and J by 5 bases, with 4 bases of the junction left unmatched. Germline loops: CDR1 SGHDN, CDR2 FVKESK. The CDR3 has 14 amino acids. This CDR3 reads CASSLWGQGTEAFF. CDR3 DNA: TGTGCCAGCAGCCTTTGGGGACAGGGGACTGAAGCTTTCTTT.

The rearrangement joins TRBV6-1 to TRBJ1-1, with D possibly matching TRBD1 (6 bases). Trimming took 2 bases from V and 6 from J, leaving 13 bases between them. Germline V gives CDR1 MNHNS, CDR2 SASEGT. The CDR3 runs 14 residues. In DNA form, the CDR3 reads TGTGCCAGCAGTGAAATTGCAGGGGTGGCTGAAGCTTTCTTT. This sequence encodes CASSEIAGVAEAFF.

J is TRBJ2-1 and V is TRBV5-1; the D is unclear. Germline V gene lookup returns CDR1 SGHRS and CDR2 YFSETQ. V dropped 0 bases and J dropped 7 bases, with 17 bases sitting between them. The CDR3 runs to 16 residues. The CDR3 protein is CASSLAAHPEENEQFF. DNA for the CDR3: TGCGCCAGCAGCTTGGCCGCACACCCCGAGGAGAATGAGCAGTTCTTC.

Note on this clone: Relative to the germline gene, one junction end is altered; a read error may explain this. The genes are TRBV6-5 and TRBJ1-5; 9 bases are a match to TRBD1. The CDR3 is 16 amino acids. Germline V gene sequence: CDR1 MNHEY, CDR2 SVGAGI. CDR3 in DNA: TGTGCCAGCAGTTGGGGACCGGGACAGGGTATTCAGACCCAGCATTTT. Its translation: CASSWGPGQGIQTQHF.

The chain's CDR3 is CASSERGAAGTQYF. The CDR3 DNA reads as TGCGCCAGCAGTGAGCGGGGGGCCGCAGGGACCCAGTACTTC. The chain has TRBV10-1 and TRBJ2-5, with D maybe TRBD2 (7 bases). Germline assignment: CDR1 WNHNN and CDR2 SYGVQD (reference sequence). The CDR3 consists of 14 residues. Trimming took off 2 bases at V and 7 bases at J, with 14 bases between the two ends.

CDR3 residues: CASSYAGAHNEQFF. The CDR3, as DNA: TGCGCCAGCAGCTATGCGGGGGCGCACAATGAGCAGTTCTTC. The V call is TRBV5-1, the J call TRBJ2-1, with D possibly being TRBD2 (7 bases). Germline-derived CDR1 and CDR2 are SGHRS and YFSETQ. Trimming left V 3 bases short and J 5 bases short, with 12 bases between. This CDR3 region has 14 residues. The complete variable domain, with remaining parts taken from reference TRBV5-1 and TRBJ2-1, reads KAGVTQTPRYLIKTRGQQVTLSCSPISGHRSVSWYQQTPGQGLQFLFEYFSETQRNKGNFPGRFSGRQFSNSRSEMNVSTLELGDSALYLCASSYAGAHNEQFFGPGTRLTVL.

The chain recombines TRBV2 with TRBJ2-1; TRBD1 might be the D (6 bases). V lost 8 bases to trimming and J lost 10 bases, with 21 bases between them. CDR1 is SNHLY and CDR2 is FYNNEI in the germline V gene. The CDR3 spans 14 residues. CDR3 region: CASGKNRDKEEQFF. Here the CDR3 DNA reads TGTGCCAGCGGGAAAAACCGGGACAAGGAAGAGCAGTTCTTC. Full variable domain (remainder filled in from reference TRBV2 and TRBJ2-1): EPEVTQTPSHQVTQMGQEVILRCVPISNHLYFYWYRQILGQKVEFLVSFYNNEISEKSEIFDDQFSVERPDGSNFTLKIRSTKLEDSAMYFCASGKNRDKEEQFFGPGTRLTVL.

The gene calls are TRBV10-3 and TRBJ1-2, with 7 bases identical to TRBD1. The CDR3 contains 14 residues. The germline CDR1 and CDR2 sequences are ENHRY and SYGVKD. V was clipped by 4 bases and J by 4 bases; unmatched bases: 6. DNA of the CDR3: TGTGCCATCAGTGTGAGAGGGACAGCCTATGGCTACACCTTC. Translating gives CAISVRGTAYGYTF.

The J gene is TRBJ2-5, the V gene TRBV11-3; TRBD2 agrees at 8 bases. Losses at the gene ends were 1 base for V and 2 bases for J; bases not matched to a gene: 6. Germline V gives CDR1 SGHNT, CDR2 YENEEA. The CDR3 sequence is 16 residues long. The CDR3 DNA reads as TGTGCCAGCAGCTTAGGGGCGGGGGGAGGTCAAGAGACCCAGTACTTC. It encodes CASSLGAGGGQETQYF.

The chain is built from TRBV19 and TRBJ1-3, with D hard to call. CDR3 size: 16 residues. Germline V lookup: CDR1 LNHDA, CDR2 SQIVND (reference sequence). V was shortened by 3 bases and J by 3 bases, with 15 bases between the two germline ends. The CDR3: CASSIRPGFIGNTIYF. As DNA, the CDR3 is TGTGCCAGTAGTATTCGGCCGGGGTTTATTGGAAACACCATATATTTT.

This clone came up once. At one boundary the junction diverges from the germline segment, which might be a read error. The gene calls are TRBV5-4 and TRBJ2-5; D gene ambiguous. The length of the CDR3 is 12 residues. Germline V gene lookup returns CDR1 SGHNT and CDR2 YYREEE (reference sequence). CDR3 bases: TGTGTCAGCAGCTTGGGTCTAGAGACCCAGTACTTC. The encoded protein is CVSSLGLETQYF.

This chain connects TRBV15 to TRBJ1-2, with 7 bases lining up with TRBD1. With V trimmed by 1 base and J by 14 bases, 10 bases remained unmatched. Germline CDR1 and CDR2: LNHNV and YYDKDF (reference sequence). The CDR3 contains 13 residues. CDR3 bases: TGTGCCACCAGCAGAGCCAGGGGGGAATTAGTTACCTTC. Translated, it gives CATSRARGELVTF.